The entry that follows covers one T cell receptor (beta chain) sequence. Its antigen is not identified. The PCR employed 60 Vbeta primers together with 13 Jbeta primers. Clones were read by immunoSEQ multiplex PCR, and TCRdb kept only the in-frame ones, dropping some. The sample lists under 150,000 clones, roughly two thirds occurring once. These data belong to a study of cytomegalovirus exposure and HLA in healthy donors. When sampled, the donors appeared nominally healthy, though they likely had unrecorded immune exposures. The CDR3 loop spans 15 amino acids. The germline CDR1 and CDR2 sequences are MNHNY and SVGAGI (reference sequence). The V gene end was trimmed by 4 bases and the J gene end by 5 bases; junction bases not matched to a gene: 4. Study-wide results and limits: Rarity marked most TCR sequences, yet some public TCRs occurred in many donors.

The sequence came from a man aged 30-40 years in good health and CMV-seropositive. The chain has TRBV6-6 and TRBJ1-5; 11 nucleotides line up with TRBD1. The sample comprised PBMCs. CDR3 nucleotide sequence: TGTGCCAGCAGTTTCCCGGACAGGGGGCATCAGCCCCAGCATTTT. Translating it yields CASSFPDRGHQPQHF.